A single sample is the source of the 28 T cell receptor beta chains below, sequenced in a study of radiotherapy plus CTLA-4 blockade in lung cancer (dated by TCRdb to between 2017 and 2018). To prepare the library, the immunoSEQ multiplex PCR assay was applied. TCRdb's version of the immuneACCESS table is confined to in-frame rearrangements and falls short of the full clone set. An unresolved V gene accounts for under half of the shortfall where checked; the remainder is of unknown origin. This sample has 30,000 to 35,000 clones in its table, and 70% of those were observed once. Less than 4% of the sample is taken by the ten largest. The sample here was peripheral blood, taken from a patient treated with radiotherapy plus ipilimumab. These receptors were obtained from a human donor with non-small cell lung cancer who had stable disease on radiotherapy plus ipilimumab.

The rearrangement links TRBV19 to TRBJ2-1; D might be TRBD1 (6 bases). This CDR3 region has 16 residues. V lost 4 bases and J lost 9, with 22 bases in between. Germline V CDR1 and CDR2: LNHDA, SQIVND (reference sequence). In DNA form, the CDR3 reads TGTGCCAGTAGTACAATCCCGGACCAGAGAGGGGGTGAGCAGTTCTTC. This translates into CASSTIPDQRGGEQFF.

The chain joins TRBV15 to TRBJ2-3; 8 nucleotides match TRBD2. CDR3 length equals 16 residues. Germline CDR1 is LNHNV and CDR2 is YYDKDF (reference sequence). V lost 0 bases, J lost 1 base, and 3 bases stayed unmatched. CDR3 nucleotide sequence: TGTGCCACCAGCAGAGATCGAGCGGGAGGCACAGATACGCAGTATTTT. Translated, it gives CATSRDRAGGTDTQYF.

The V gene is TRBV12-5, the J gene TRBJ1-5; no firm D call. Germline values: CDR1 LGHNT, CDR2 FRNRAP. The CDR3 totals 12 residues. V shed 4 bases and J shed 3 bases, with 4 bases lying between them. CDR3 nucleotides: TGTGCTAGTGGTTGGGACAATCAGCCCCAGCATTTT. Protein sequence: CASGWDNQPQHF.

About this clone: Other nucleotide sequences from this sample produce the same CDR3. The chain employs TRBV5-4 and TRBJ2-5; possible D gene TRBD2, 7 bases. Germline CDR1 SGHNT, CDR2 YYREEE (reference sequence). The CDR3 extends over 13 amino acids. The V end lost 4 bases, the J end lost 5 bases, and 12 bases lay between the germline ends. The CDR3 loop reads CASSLGGAETQYF. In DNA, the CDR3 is TGTGCCAGCAGCCTGGGGGGGGCGGAGACCCAGTACTTC.

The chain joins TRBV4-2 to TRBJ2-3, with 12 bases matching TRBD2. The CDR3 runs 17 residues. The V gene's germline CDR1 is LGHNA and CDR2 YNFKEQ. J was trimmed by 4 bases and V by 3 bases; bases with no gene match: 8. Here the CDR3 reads CASSQDLAGGPSDTQYF. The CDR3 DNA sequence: TGTGCCAGCAGCCAGGATCTAGCGGGAGGGCCTTCAGATACGCAGTATTTT.

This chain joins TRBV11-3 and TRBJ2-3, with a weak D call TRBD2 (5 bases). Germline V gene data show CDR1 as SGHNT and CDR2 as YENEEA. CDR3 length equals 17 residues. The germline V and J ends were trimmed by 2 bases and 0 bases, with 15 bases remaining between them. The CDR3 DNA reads TGTGCCAGCAGCTTATCGTTCGGGCGGGTTAGCACAGATACGCAGTATTTT. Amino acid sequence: CASSLSFGRVSTDTQYF.

Written as DNA, the CDR3 is TGTGCCAGCGCCCTGGGACTTCATAAGACCTACGAGCAGTACTTC. Translated, it gives CASALGLHKTYEQYF. The chain links TRBV28 to TRBJ2-7; the D gene is possibly TRBD2 (6 bases). This CDR3 is 15 amino acids long. Germline CDR1 reads MDHEN; CDR2 reads SYDVKM. V lost 8 bases and J 2 bases, leaving 19 bases between the germline ends.

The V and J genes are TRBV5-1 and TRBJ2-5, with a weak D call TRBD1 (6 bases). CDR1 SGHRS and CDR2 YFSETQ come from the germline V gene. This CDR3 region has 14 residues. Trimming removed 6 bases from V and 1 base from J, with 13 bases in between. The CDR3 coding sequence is TGCGCCAGCAACCCAGGGGATACCCAAGAGACCCAGTACTTC. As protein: CASNPGDTQETQYF.

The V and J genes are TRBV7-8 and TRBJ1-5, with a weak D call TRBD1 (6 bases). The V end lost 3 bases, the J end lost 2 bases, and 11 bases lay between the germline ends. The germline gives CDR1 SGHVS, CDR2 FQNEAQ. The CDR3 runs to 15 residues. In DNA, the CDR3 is TGTGCCAGCAGCTTTCGACAGGATCGCAATCAGCCCCAGCATTTT. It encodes CASSFRQDRNQPQHF.

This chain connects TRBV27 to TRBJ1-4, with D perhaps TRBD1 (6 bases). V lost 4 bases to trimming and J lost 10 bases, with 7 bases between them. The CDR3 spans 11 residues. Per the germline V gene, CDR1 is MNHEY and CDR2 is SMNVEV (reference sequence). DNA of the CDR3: TGTGCCAGCAGTTCGACAGGAAAACTGTTTTTT. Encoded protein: CASSSTGKLFF.

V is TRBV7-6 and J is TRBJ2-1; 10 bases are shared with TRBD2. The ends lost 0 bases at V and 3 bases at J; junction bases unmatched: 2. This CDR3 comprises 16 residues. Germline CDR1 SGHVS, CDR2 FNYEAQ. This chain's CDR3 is CASSLAPSGSYNEQFF. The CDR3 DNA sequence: TGTGCCAGCAGCTTAGCGCCTAGCGGGAGCTACAATGAGCAGTTCTTC.

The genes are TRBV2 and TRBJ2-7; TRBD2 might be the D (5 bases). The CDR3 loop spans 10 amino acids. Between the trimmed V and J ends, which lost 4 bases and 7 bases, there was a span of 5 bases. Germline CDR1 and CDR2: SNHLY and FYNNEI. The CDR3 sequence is CASSGGEQYF. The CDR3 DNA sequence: TGTGCCAGCAGTGGCGGGGAGCAGTACTTC.

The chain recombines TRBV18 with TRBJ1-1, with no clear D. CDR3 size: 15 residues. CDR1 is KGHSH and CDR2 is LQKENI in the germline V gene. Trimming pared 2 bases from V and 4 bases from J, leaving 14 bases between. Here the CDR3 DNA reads TGTGCCAGCTCACCAATGGAGGGAGTTGTCACTGAAGCTTTCTTT. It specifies CASSPMEGVVTEAFF. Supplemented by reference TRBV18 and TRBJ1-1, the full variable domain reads NAGVMQNPRHLVRRRGQEARLRCSPMKGHSHVYWYRQLPEEGLKFMVYLQKENIIDESGMPKERFSAEFPKEGPSILRIQQVVRGDSAAYFCASSPMEGVVTEAFFGQGTRLTVV.

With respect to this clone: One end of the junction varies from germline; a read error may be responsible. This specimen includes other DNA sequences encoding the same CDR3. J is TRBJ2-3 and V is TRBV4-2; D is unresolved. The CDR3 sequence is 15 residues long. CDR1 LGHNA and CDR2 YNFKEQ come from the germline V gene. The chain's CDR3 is CASSQDFRITDTQYF. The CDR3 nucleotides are TGTGCCAGCAGCCAAGACTTCCGTATCACAGATACGCAGTATTTC.

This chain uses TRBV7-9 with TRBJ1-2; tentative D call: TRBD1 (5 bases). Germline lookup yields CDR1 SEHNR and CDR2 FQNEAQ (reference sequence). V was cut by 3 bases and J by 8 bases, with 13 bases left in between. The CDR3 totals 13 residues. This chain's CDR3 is CASSFPGGNGYTF. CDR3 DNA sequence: TGTGCCAGCAGCTTCCCTGGGGGGAACGGCTACACCTTC.

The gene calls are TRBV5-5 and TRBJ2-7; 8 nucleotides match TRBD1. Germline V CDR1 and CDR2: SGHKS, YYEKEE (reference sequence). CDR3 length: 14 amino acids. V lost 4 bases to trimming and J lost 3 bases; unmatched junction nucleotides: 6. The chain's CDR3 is CASSRLGTGYEQYF. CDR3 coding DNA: TGTGCCAGCAGCCGCCTAGGGACAGGCTACGAGCAGTACTTC.

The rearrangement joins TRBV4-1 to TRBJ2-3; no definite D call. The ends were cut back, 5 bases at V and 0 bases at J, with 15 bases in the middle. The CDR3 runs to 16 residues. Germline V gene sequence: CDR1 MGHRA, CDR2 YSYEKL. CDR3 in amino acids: CASSTRLSGSTDTQYF. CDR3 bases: TGCGCCAGCAGCACCCGTCTGTCCGGAAGCACAGATACGCAGTATTTT.

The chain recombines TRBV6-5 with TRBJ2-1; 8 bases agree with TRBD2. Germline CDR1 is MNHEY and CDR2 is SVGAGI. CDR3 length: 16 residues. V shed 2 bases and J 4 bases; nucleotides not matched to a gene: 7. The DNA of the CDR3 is TGTGCCAGCAGTTACGGCGCGGGAGGAGGATACAATGAGCAGTTCTTC. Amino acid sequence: CASSYGAGGGYNEQFF.

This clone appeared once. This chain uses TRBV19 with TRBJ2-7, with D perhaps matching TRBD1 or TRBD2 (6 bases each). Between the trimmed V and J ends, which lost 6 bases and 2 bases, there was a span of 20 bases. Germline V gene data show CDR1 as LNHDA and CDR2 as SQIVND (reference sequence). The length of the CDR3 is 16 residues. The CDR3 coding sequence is TGTGCCAGTAGCCAAACGGGGGCGGGATGGGCCTACGAGCAGTACTTC. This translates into CASSQTGAGWAYEQYF.

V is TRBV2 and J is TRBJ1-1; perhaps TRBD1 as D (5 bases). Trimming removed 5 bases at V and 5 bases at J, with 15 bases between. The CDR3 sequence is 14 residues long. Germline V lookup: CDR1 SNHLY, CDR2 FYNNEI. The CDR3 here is CASSTTDRRTEAFF. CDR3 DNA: TGTGCCAGCAGTACAACAGACAGACGGACTGAAGCTTTCTTT.

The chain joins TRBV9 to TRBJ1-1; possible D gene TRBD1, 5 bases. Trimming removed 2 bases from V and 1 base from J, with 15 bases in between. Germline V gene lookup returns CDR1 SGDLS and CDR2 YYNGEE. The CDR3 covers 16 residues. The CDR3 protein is CASSVVRDGTNTEAFF. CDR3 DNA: TGTGCCAGCAGCGTCGTCCGGGACGGTACGAACACTGAAGCTTTCTTT.

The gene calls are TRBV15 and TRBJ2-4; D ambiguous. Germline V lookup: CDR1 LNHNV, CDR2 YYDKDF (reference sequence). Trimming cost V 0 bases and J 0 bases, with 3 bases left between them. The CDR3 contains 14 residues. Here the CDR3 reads CATSRDLAKNIQYF. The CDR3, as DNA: TGTGCCACCAGCAGAGACCTAGCCAAAAACATTCAGTACTTC.

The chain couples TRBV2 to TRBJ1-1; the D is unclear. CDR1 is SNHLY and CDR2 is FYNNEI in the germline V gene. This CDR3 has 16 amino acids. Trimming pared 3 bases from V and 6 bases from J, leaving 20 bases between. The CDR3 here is CASSESVVVMSPEAFF. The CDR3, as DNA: TGTGCCAGCAGTGAGAGTGTGGTGGTAATGTCGCCTGAAGCTTTCTTT.

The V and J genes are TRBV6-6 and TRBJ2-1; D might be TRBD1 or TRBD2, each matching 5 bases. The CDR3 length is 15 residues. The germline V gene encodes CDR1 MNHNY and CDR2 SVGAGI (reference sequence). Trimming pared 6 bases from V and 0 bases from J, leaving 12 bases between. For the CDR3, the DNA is TGTGCCAGCAGACGGGACCGGAGCTCCTACAATGAGCAGTTCTTC. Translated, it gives CASRRDRSSYNEQFF.

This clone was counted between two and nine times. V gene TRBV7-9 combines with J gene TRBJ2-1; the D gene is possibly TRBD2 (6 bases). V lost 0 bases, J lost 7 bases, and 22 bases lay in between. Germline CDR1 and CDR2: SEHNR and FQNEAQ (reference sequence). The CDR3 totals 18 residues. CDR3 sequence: CASSLATGGGIFRNEQFF. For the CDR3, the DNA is TGTGCCAGCAGCTTAGCGACGGGTGGCGGGATCTTTCGGAATGAGCAGTTCTTC.

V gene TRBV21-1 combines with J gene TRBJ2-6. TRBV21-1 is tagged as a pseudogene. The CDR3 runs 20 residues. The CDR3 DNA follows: TGTGCCAGCAGCAAAAGCGGCGACCCAGGGTTGCTCTCTGGGGCCAACGTCCTGACTTTC. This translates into CASSKSGDPGLLSGANVLTF.

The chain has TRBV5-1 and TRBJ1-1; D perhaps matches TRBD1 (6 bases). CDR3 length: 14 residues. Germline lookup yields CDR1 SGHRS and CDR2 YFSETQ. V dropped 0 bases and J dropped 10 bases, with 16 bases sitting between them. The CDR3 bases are TGCGCCAGCAGCTTGGGCCCAGGGGCGGGGGTAGCTTTCTTT. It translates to CASSLGPGAGVAFF.

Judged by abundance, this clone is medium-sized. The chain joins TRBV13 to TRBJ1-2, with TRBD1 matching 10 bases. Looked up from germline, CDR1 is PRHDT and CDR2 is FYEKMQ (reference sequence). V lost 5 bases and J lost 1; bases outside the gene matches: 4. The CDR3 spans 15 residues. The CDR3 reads CASSPRDRGNYGYTF. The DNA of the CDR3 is TGTGCCAGCAGCCCCCGGGACAGGGGTAACTATGGCTACACCTTC.